This T cell receptor beta chain was recovered during a study of cytomegalovirus exposure and HLA in healthy donors. Study-wide results and caveats: Investigators reported 150 to 200 TCR beta chains as tied to cytomegalovirus.

This clone was recorded a few times. What it recognizes is unknown. This CDR3 region has 15 residues. The germline CDR1 and CDR2 sequences are MNHNS and SASEGT. V lost 4 bases, J lost 5 bases, and 17 bases lay in between. Use of 60 Vbeta and 13 Jbeta primers characterized the PCR. The table came from immunoSEQ multiplex PCR; TCRdb's copy has only in-frame clones and leaves some out. The table has about 160,000 clones, about 76% seen once. This TCR was sampled from a female donor in good health and CMV-seronegative. The genes are TRBV6-1 and TRBJ1-1, with a weak D call TRBD1 (6 bases). The sequencing sample was made of PBMCs. The CDR3 sequence is CASSGEGGRVTEAFF. In nucleotides, the CDR3 is TGTGCCAGCAGTGGGGAGGGGGGGAGAGTTACTGAAGCTTTCTTT.